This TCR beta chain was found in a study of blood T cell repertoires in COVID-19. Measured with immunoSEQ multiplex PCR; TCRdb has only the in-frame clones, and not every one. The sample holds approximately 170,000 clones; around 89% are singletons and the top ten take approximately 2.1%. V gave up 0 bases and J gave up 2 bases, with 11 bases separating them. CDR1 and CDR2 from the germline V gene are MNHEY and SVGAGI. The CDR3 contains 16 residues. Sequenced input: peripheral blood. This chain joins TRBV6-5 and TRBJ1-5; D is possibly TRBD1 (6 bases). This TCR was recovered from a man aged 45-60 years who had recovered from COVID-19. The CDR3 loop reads CASSYSTGGGNQPQHF. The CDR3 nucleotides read TGTGCCAGCAGTTACTCGACAGGTGGGGGCAATCAGCCCCAGCATTTT.